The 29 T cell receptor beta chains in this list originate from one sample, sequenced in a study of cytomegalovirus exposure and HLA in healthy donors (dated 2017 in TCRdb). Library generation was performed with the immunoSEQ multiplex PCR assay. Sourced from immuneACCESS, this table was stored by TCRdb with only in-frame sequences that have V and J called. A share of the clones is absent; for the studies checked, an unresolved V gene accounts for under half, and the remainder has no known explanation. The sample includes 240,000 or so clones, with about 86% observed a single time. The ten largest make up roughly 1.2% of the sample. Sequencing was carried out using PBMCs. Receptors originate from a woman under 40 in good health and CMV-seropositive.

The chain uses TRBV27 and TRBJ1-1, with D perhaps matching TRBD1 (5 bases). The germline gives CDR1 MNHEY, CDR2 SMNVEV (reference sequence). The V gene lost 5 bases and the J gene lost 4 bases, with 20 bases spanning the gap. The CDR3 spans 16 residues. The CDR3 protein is CASSTHIWGPTTEAFF. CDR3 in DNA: TGTGCCAGCAGTACCCATATATGGGGCCCGACCACTGAAGCTTTCTTT.

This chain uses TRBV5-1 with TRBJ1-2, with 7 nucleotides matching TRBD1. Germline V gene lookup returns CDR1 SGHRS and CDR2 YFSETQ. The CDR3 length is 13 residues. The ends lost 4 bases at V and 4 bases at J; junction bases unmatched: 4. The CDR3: CASSTGTAYGYTF. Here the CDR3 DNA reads TGCGCCAGCAGCACCGGGACAGCCTATGGCTACACCTTC.

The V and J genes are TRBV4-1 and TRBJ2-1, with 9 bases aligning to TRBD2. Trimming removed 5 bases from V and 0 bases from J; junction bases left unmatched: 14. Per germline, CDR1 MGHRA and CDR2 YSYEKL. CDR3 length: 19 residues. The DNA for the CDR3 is TGCGCCAGCAGCTCAGGGGCAGCGGGAGGCGCCAGCTCCTACAATGAGCAGTTCTTC. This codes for CASSSGAAGGASSYNEQFF.

CDR3 protein: CASSLDTGGITSYGYTF. CDR3 sequence (DNA): TGTGCCAGCAGCTTAGATACAGGGGGGATCACCTCCTATGGCTACACCTTC. This chain connects TRBV7-9 to TRBJ1-2; TRBD1 aligns across 8 bases. Germline values: CDR1 SEHNR, CDR2 FQNEAQ (reference sequence). With 1 base clipped from V and 4 bases from J, the junction kept 11 bases outside the gene matches. CDR3 length equals 17 residues.

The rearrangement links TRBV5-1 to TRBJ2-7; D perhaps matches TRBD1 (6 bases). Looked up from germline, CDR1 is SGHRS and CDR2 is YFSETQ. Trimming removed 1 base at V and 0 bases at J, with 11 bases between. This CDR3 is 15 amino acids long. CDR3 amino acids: CASSLRQGTSYEQYF. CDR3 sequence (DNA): TGCGCCAGCAGCTTGCGGCAGGGGACCTCCTACGAGCAGTACTTC.

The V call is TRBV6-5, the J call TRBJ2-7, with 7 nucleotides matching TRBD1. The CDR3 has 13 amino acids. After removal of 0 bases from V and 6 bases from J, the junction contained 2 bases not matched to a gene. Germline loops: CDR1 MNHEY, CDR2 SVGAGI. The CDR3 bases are TGTGCCAGCAGTTACTCCTCAGGGGGCGAGCAGTACTTC. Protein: CASSYSSGGEQYF.

The CDR3 loop reads CSVVNRENYEQYF. CDR3 coding DNA: TGCAGCGTTGTGAACAGGGAGAACTACGAGCAGTACTTC. The chain uses TRBV29-1 and TRBJ2-7; TRBD1 is a possible D gene (6 bases). Germline-derived CDR1 and CDR2 are SQVTM and ANQGSEA. V was pared by 4 bases and J by 3 bases, with 13 bases between. The CDR3 has 13 residues.

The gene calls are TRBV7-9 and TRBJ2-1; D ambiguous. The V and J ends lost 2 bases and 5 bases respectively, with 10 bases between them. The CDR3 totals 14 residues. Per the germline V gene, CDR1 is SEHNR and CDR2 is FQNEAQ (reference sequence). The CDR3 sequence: CASSLLPFDNEQFF. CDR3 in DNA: TGTGCCAGCAGCTTACTCCCCTTCGACAATGAGCAGTTCTTC. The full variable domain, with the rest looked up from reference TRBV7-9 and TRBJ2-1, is DTGVSQNPRHKITKRGQNVTFRCDPISEHNRLYWYRQTLGQGPEFLTYFQNEAQLEKSRLLSDRFSAERPKGSFSTLEIQRTEQGDSAMYLCASSLLPFDNEQFFGPGTRLTVL.

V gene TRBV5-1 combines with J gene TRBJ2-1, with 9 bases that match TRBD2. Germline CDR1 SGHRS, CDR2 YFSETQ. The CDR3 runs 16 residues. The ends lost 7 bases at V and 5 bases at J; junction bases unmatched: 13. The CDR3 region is CASGVSAGGLDNEQFF. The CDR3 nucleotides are TGCGCCAGCGGGGTCTCAGCGGGAGGACTGGACAATGAGCAGTTCTTC. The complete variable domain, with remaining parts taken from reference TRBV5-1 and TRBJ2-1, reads KAGVTQTPRYLIKTRGQQVTLSCSPISGHRSVSWYQQTPGQGLQFLFEYFSETQRNKGNFPGRFSGRQFSNSRSEMNVSTLELGDSALYLCASGVSAGGLDNEQFFGPGTRLTVL.

The DNA of the CDR3 is TGTGCCAGCAGCCCAAGATGGTCGGACACTGAAGCTTTCTTT. It yields the protein CASSPRWSDTEAFF. This sequence joins TRBV11-3 and TRBJ1-1; D is undetermined. With 5 bases removed from V and 3 bases from J, the gap between germline ends came to 13 bases. Germline V lookup: CDR1 SGHNT, CDR2 YENEEA. The length of the CDR3 is 14 residues.

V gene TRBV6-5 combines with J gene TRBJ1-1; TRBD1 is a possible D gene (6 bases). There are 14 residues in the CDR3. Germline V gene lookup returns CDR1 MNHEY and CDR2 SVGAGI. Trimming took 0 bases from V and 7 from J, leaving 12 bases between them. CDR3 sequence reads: CASSYSTGRYEAFF. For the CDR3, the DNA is TGTGCCAGCAGTTACTCCACAGGGCGCTATGAAGCTTTCTTT.

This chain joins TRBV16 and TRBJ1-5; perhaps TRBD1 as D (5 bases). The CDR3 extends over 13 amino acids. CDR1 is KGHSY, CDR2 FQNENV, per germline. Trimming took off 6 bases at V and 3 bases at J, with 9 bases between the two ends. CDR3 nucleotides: TGTGCCAGCAGAGACAGCATCAATCAGCCCCAGCATTTT. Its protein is CASRDSINQPQHF.

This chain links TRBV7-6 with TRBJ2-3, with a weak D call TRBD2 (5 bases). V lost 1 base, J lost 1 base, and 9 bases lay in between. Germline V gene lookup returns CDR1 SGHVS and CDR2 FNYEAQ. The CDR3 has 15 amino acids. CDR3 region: CASSLVGLRTDTQYF. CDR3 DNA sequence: TGTGCCAGCAGCTTAGTAGGACTGCGCACAGATACGCAGTATTTT.

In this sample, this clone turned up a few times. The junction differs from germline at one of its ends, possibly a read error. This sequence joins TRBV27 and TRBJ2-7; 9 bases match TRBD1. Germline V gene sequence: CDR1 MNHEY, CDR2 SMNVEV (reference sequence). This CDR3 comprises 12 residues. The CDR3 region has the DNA TGTGCCAGCAGTCCCACGGACAGGGGTCAGAACTTC. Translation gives CASSPTDRGQNF.

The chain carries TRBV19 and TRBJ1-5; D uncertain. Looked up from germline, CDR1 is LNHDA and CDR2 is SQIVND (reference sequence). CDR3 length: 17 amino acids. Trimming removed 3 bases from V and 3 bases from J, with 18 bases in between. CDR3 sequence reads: CASSIARAGTLNQPQHF. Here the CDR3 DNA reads TGTGCCAGTAGTATTGCCCGGGCGGGAACCCTCAATCAGCCCCAGCATTTT. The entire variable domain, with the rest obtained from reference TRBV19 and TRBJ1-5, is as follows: DGGITQSPKYLFRKEGQNVTLSCEQNLNHDAMYWYRQDPGQGLRLIYYSQIVNDFQKGDIAEGYSVSREKKESFPLTVTSAQKNPTAFYLCASSIARAGTLNQPQHFGDGTRLSIL.

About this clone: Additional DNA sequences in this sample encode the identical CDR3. The DNA for the CDR3 is TGTGCCAGCTCACCCCGACAGGGGAACACTGAAGCTTTCTTT. Translating it yields CASSPRQGNTEAFF. The chain is built from TRBV18 and TRBJ1-1; 7 nucleotides align to TRBD1. Germline V gene lookup returns CDR1 KGHSH and CDR2 LQKENI. The CDR3 spans 14 residues. Losses at the gene ends were 3 bases for V and 1 base for J; bases not matched to a gene: 2.

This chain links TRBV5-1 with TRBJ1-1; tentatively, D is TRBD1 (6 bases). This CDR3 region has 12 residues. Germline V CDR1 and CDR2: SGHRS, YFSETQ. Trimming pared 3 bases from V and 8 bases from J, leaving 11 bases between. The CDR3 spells CASSSQGLEAFF. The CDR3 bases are TGCGCCAGCAGCTCTCAGGGGTTAGAAGCTTTCTTT.

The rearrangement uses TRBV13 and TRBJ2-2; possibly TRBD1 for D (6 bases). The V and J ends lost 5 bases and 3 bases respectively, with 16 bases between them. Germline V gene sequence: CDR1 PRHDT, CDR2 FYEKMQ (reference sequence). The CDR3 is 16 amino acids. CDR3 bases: TGTGCCAGCAGCCAAACGACCAACAGGGACACCGGGGAGCTGTTTTTT. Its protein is CASSQTTNRDTGELFF.

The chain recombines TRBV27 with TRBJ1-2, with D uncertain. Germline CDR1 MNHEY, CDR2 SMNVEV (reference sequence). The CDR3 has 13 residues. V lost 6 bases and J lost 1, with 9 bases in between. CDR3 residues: CASSLTLNYGYTF. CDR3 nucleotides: TGTGCCAGCAGCCTCACTCTTAACTATGGCTACACCTTC.

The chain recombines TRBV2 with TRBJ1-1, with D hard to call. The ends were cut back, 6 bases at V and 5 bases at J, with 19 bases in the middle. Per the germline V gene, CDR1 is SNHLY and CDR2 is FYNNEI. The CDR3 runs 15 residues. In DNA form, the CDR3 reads TGTGCCAGCAGCGTGACGGACTTTCCCGGGACTGAAGCTTTCTTT. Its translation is CASSVTDFPGTEAFF.

In DNA form, the CDR3 reads TGTGCCAGCAGCTATAGGGGGACTACATCCGGAACCGGGGAGCTGTTTTTT. This encodes CASSYRGTTSGTGELFF. The J gene is TRBJ2-2, the V gene TRBV4-2; maybe TRBD2 (7 bases). The V gene's germline CDR1 is LGHNA and CDR2 YNFKEQ. The CDR3 contains 17 residues. V was trimmed by 5 bases and J by 5 bases, leaving 21 bases between them.

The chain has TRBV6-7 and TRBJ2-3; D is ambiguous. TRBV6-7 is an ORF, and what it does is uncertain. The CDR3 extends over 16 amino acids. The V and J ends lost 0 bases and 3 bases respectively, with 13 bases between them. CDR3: CASSYSNKPWTDTQYF. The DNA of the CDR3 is TGTGCCAGCAGTTACTCTAATAAGCCGTGGACAGATACGCAGTATTTT.

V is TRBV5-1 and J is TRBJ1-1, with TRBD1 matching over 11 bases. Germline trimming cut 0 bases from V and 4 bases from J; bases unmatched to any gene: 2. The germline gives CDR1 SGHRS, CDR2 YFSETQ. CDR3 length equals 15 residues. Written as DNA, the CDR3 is TGCGCCAGCAGCTTGGAGGGGACAGGGGGCACTGAAGCTTTCTTT. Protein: CASSLEGTGGTEAFF.

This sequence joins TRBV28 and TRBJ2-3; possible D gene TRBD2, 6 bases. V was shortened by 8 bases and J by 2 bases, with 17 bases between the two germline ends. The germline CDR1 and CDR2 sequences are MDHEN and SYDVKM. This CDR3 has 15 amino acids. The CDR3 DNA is TGTGCCAGCTCCGACGAGGGACTCTCCACAGATACGCAGTATTTT. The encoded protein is CASSDEGLSTDTQYF.

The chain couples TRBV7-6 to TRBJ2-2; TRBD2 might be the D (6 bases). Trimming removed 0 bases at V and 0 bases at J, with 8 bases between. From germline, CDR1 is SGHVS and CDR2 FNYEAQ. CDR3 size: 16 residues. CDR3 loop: CASSLAWGANTGELFF. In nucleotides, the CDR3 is TGTGCCAGCAGCTTAGCGTGGGGGGCGAACACCGGGGAGCTGTTTTTT.

The CDR3 region has the DNA TGTGCCAGCAGCCCACACGGGGGATCCTACAATGAGCAGTTCTTC. This sequence encodes CASSPHGGSYNEQFF. This sequence joins TRBV5-8 and TRBJ2-1, with D possibly TRBD2 on 6 matching bases. Germline values: CDR1 SGHTS, CDR2 YDEGEE. The CDR3 contains 15 residues. Trimming stripped 4 bases from V and 1 base from J, with 12 bases between.

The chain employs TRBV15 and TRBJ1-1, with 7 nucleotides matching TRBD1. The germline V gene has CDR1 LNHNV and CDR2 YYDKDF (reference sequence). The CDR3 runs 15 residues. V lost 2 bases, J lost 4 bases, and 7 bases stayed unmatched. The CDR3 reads CATSRKTTGFTEAFF. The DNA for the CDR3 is TGTGCCACCAGCAGAAAAACGACAGGGTTCACTGAAGCTTTCTTT.

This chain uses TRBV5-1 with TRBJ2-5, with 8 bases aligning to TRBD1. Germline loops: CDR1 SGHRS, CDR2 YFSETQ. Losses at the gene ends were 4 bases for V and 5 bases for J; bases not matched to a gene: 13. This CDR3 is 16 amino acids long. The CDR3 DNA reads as TGCGCCAGCAGCCCAGGGGCAGGGGGCCTTTTGGAGACCCAGTACTTC. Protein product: CASSPGAGGLLETQYF.

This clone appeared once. CDR3 region: CAWSVTGTYQITQYF. DNA of the CDR3: TGTGCCTGGAGTGTAACCGGGACATACCAGATAACGCAGTATTTT. The chain links TRBV30 to TRBJ2-3, with D possibly TRBD1 on 6 matching bases. The V end lost 0 bases, the J end lost 9 bases, and 19 bases lay between the germline ends. The CDR3 sequence is 15 residues long. CDR1 GTSNPN and CDR2 SVGIG come from the germline V gene (reference sequence).